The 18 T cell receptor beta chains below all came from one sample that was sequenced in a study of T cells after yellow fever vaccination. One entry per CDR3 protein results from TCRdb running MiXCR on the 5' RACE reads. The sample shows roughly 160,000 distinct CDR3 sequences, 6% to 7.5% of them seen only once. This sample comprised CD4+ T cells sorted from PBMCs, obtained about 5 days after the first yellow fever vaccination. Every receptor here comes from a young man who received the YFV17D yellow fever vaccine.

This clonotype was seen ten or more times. The CDR3 loop is CASSSGDQKETQYF. The CDR3 coding sequence is TGTGCCAGCAGCTCGGGGGATCAGAAAGAGACCCAGTACTTC. The V and J genes are TRBV9 and TRBJ2-5; possible D gene TRBD2, 6 bases. The CDR3 has 14 residues. Trimming left V 4 bases short and J 3 bases short, with 13 bases between. The germline gives CDR1 SGDLS, CDR2 YYNGEE. Full variable domain (remainder filled in from reference TRBV9 and TRBJ2-5): DSGVTQTPKHLITATGQRVTLRCSPRSGDLSVYWYQQSLDQGLQFLIQYYNGEERAKGNILERFSAQQFPDLHSELNLSSLELGDSALYFCASSSGDQKETQYFGPGTRLLVL.

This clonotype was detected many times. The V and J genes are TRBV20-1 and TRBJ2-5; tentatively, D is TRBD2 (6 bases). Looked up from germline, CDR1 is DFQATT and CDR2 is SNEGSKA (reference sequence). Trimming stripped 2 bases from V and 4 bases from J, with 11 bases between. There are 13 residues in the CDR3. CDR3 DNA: TGCAGTGCTAGAACACCGGGGGTAGAGACCCAGTACTTC. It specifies CSARTPGVETQYF.

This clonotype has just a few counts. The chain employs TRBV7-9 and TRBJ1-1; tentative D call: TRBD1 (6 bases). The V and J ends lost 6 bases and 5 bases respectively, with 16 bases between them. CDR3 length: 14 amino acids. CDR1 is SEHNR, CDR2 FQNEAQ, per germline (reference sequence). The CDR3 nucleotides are TGTGCCAGCAGGGGGGCGCCCATCGGGACTGAAGCTTTCTTT. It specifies CASRGAPIGTEAFF.

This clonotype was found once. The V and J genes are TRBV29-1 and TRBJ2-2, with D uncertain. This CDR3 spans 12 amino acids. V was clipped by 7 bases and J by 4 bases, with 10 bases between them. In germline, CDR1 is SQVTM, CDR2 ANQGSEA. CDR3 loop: CSATTVTGELFF. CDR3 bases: TGCAGCGCCACGACCGTCACCGGGGAGCTGTTTTTT.

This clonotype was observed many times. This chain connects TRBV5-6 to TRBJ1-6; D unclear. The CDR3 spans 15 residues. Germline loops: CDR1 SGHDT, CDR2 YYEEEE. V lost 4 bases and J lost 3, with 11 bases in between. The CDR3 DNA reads TGTGCCAGCAGCCCGGACGGAGGCTATAATTCACCCCTCCACTTT. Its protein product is CASSPDGGYNSPLHF. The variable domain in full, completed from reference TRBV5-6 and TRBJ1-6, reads DAGVTQSPTHLIKTRGQQVTLRCSPKSGHDTVSWYQQALGQGPQFIFQYYEEEERQRGNFPDRFSGHQFPNYSSELNVNALLLGDSALYLCASSPDGGYNSPLHFGNGTRLTVT.

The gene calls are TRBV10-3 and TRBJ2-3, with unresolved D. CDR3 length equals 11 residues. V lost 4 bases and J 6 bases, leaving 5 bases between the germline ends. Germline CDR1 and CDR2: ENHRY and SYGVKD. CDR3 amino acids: CAISVEDTQYF. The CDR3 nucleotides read TGTGCCATCAGTGTAGAGGATACGCAGTATTTT.

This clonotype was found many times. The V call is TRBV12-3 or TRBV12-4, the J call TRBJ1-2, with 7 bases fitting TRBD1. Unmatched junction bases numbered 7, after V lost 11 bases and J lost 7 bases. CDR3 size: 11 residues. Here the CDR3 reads CAGGTVGGYTF. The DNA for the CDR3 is TGTGCCGGGGGGACAGTCGGTGGCTACACCTTC.

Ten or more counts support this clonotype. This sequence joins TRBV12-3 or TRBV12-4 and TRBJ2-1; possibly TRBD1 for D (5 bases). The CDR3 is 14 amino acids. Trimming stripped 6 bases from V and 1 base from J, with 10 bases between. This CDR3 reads CASREQGSYNEQFF. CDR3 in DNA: TGTGCCAGCAGGGAGCAGGGATCCTACAATGAGCAGTTCTTC.

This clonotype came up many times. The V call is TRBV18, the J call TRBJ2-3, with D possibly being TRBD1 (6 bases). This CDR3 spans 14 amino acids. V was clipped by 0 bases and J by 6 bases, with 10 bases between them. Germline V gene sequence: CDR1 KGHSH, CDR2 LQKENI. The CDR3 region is CASSPPGTMDTQYF. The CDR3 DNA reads TGTGCCAGCTCACCACCGGGGACAATGGATACGCAGTATTTT.

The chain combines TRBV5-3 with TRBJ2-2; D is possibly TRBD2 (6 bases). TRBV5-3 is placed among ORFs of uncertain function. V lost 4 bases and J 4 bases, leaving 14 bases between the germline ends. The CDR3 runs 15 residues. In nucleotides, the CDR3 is TGTGCCAGAAGCCCCATGGGGGGAGGCACCGGGGAGCTGTTTTTT. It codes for CARSPMGGGTGELFF.

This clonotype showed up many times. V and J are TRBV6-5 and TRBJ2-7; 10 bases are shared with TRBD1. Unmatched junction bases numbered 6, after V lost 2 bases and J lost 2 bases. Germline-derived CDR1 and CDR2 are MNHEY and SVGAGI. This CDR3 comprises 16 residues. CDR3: CASSYRQGASTYEQYV. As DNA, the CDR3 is TGTGCCAGCAGTTACAGACAGGGGGCCTCGACCTACGAGCAGTACGTC.

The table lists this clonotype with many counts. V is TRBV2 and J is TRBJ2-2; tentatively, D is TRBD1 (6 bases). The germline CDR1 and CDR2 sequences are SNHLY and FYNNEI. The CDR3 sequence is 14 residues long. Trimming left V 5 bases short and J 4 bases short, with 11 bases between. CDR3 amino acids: CASSTGLSTGELFF. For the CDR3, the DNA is TGTGCCAGCAGTACAGGGTTGTCCACCGGGGAGCTGTTTTTT. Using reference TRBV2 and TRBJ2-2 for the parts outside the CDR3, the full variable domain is EPEVTQTPSHQVTQMGQEVILRCVPISNHLYFYWYRQILGQKVEFLVSFYNNEISEKSEIFDDQFSVERPDGSNFTLKIRSTKLEDSAMYFCASSTGLSTGELFFGEGSRLTVL.

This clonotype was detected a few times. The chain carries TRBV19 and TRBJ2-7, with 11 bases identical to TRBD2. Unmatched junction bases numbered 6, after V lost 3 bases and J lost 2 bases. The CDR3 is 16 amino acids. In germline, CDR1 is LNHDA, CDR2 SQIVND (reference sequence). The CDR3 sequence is CASSIGRLAGTYEQYF. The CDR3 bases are TGTGCCAGTAGTATCGGCCGACTAGCGGGGACCTACGAGCAGTACTTC.

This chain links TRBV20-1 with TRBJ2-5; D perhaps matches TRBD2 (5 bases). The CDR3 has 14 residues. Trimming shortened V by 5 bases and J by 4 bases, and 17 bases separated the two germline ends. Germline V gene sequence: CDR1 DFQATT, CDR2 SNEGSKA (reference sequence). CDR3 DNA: TGCAGTGCTGGTACTGGGCTAGCCCGAGAGACCCAGTACTTC. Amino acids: CSAGTGLARETQYF.

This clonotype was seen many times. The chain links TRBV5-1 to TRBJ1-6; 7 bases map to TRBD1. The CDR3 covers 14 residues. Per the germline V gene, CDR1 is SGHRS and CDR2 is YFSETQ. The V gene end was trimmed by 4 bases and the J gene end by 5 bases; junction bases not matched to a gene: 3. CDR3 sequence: CASSKTGNNSPLHF. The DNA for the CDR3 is TGCGCCAGCAGCAAGACAGGGAATAATTCACCCCTCCACTTT.

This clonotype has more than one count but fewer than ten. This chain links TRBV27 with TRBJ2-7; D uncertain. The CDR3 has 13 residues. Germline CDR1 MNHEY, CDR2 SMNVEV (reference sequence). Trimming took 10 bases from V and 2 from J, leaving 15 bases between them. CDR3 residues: CAITTSATYEQYF. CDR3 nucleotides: TGTGCCATCACCACCAGTGCCACCTACGAGCAGTACTTC.

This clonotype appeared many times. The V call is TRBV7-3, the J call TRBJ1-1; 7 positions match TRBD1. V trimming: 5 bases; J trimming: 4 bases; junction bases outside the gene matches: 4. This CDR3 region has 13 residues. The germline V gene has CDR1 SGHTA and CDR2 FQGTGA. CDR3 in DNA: TGTGCCAGCAGCAATTCAGGGGGCACTGAAGCTTTCTTT. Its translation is CASSNSGGTEAFF.

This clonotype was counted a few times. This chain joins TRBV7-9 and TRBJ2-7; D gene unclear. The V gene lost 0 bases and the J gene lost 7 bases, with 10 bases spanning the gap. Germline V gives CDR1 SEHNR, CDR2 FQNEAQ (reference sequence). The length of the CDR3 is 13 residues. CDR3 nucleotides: TGTGCCAGCAGCTTAGCGCCCGTCGGAGAGCAGTACGTC. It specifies CASSLAPVGEQYV.